This T cell receptor (beta chain) was recovered during a study of control samples from healthy donors and cancer patients. Trimming removed 5 bases at V and 5 bases at J, with 19 bases between. Per germline, CDR1 MNHEY and CDR2 SMNVEV (reference sequence). The CDR3 is 15 residues long. Some clones are missing from TCRdb's copy, which holds only in-frame ones; the method was immunoSEQ multiplex PCR. The sample lists roughly 150,000 clones, 80% to 90% occurring once. The TCR comes from a man between 18 and 29 years old in good health. The J gene is TRBJ2-7, the V gene TRBV27, with D possibly TRBD1 on 6 matching bases. The sample comprised blood. DNA of the CDR3: TGTGCCAGCAGTCCCCTTGGGGGCGTAAGCCACGAGCAGTACTTC. It encodes CASSPLGGVSHEQYF.